The rows below give T cell receptor beta chains drawn from one sample of a study of T-cell reconstitution after alpha-beta-depleted transplantation in children. One entry per CDR3 protein, called by TCRdb with MiXCR from the PCR reads. The data show approximately 89,000 distinct CDR3 sequences, with around 15% seen just once and about 19% held by the top ten. This specimen was PBMCs, mostly from graft donor cells, taken 180 days after TCRalphabeta/CD19-depleted stem cell transplant. The receptors originated from a male patient aged 2 to 10 who had a stem cell transplant for acute lymphoblastic leukemia, so the T cells may come from the graft donor. CDR3s include the opening cysteine and the closing phenylalanine or tryptophan. The D gene is left open where the match is weak. Some rows have no size entry. The others give once, few or many, or a class for an expanded clone.

v_gene	j_gene	d_gene	abundance	len	CDR3aa	CDR3nt
TRBV6-1	TRBJ1-1	.	few	13	CASSEAGPPKAFF	TGTGCCAGCAGTGAAGCCGGACCTCCGAAAGCTTTCTTT
TRBV29-1	TRBJ2-7	TRBD1	many	11	CSVEVGGLTYF	TGCAGCGTTGAGGTAGGGGGCCTTACGTACTTC
TRBV5-1	TRBJ2-6	TRBD1	many	19	CASSLAPGTGDSGANVLTF	TGCGCCAGCAGCTTGGCCCCCGGGACAGGGGACTCTGGGGCCAACGTCCTGACTTTC
TRBV5-1	TRBJ2-3	.	few	16	CASSLRTGGRTDTQYF	TGCGCCAGCAGCTTACGGACCGGGGGGCGCACAGATACGCAGTATTTT
TRBV24-1	TRBJ2-2	.	.	16	CATSELDSLITGELFF	TGTGCCACCAGTGAGTTAGACAGTCTAATTACCGGGGAGCTGTTTTTT
TRBV12-3/TRBV12-4	TRBJ1-1	TRBD1	few	12	CASSWDRGKAFF	TGTGCCAGCAGTTGGGACAGGGGGAAAGCTTTCTTT
TRBV20-1	TRBJ2-1	TRBD1	few	13	CSVPGQGMNEQFF	TGCAGCGTCCCGGGACAGGGAATGAATGAGCAGTTCTTC
TRBV7-9	TRBJ1-5	.	.	14	CASSLAGKDPPQHF	TGTGCCAGCAGCTTAGCAGGGAAGGACCCGCCCCAGCATTTT
TRBV13	TRBJ2-7	TRBD1	.	14	CASSANRGPYEQYF	TGTGCCAGCAGCGCGAACAGGGGCCCTTACGAGCAGTACTTC
TRBV11-2	TRBJ1-5	.	many	13	CASSFSQKQPQHF	TGTGCCAGCAGCTTTTCACAAAAACAGCCCCAGCATTTT
TRBV7-7	TRBJ2-5	.	few	13	CASSRGGGQTQYF	TGTGCTAGCAGCCGTGGGGGCGGGCAGACCCAGTACTTC
TRBV6-2/TRBV6-3	TRBJ2-7	TRBD2	.	22	CASSYPGGGDRSNRRDPYEQYF	TGTGCCAGCAGTTACCCTGGCGGGGGGGACAGAAGTAACCGACGGGACCCATACGAGCAGTACTTC
TRBV4-2	TRBJ2-7	.	few	14	CASSPGDDSYEQYF	TGTGCCAGCAGCCCCGGTGACGACTCCTACGAGCAGTACTTC
TRBV5-1	TRBJ2-5	.	.	15	CASGTSRGAQETQYF	TGCGCCAGCGGCACGTCCCGGGGGGCCCAAGAGACCCAGTACTTC
TRBV5-1	TRBJ1-4	.	once	12	CASSDANEKLFF	TGCGCCAGCAGCGACGCTAATGAAAAACTGTTTTTT
TRBV10-2	TRBJ2-2	TRBD2	many	15	CASSVAGGDTGELFF	TGCGCCAGCAGTGTAGCGGGAGGGGACACCGGGGAGCTGTTTTTT
TRBV11-2	TRBJ2-2	.	few	16	CASSLGPGEYTGELFF	TGTGCCAGCAGCTTAGGTCCAGGGGAGTACACCGGGGAGCTGTTTTTT
TRBV12-3/TRBV12-4	TRBJ2-1	.	many	13	CASSFGTGNEQFF	TGTGCCAGCAGTTTCGGGACTGGCAATGAGCAGTTCTTC
TRBV29-1	TRBJ2-7	TRBD1	medium-sized	14	CSVEVGQGAGEQYF	TGCAGCGTTGAAGTGGGACAGGGGGCGGGCGAGCAGTACTTC
TRBV2	TRBJ2-7	.	few	12	CASTTDFYEQYF	TGTGCCAGCACCACGGATTTCTACGAGCAGTACTTC
TRBV7-9	TRBJ2-7	TRBD1	few	17	CASSLEVWDSISYEQYF	TGTGCCAGCAGCTTAGAAGTTTGGGACAGCATCTCCTACGAGCAGTACTTC
TRBV27	TRBJ1-1	.	.	13	CASYVGLNTEAFF	TGTGCCAGCTACGTCGGGCTGAACACTGAAGCTTTCTTT
TRBV6-6	TRBJ2-5	.	.	11	CASGGTETQYF	TGTGCCAGCGGGGGGACAGAGACCCAGTACTTC
TRBV5-6	TRBJ2-7	.	few	12	CASSLEGWKQYF	TGTGCCAGCAGCTTGGAGGGATGGAAGCAGTACTTC
TRBV5-8	TRBJ2-3	.	few	14	CASSFRESTDTQYF	TGTGCCAGCAGCTTTCGGGAGAGCACAGATACGCAGTATTTT
TRBV20-1	TRBJ1-1	.	.	10	CSAAPVWAFF	TGCAGTGCTGCCCCGGTCTGGGCTTTCTTT
TRBV21-1	TRBJ2-7	.	once	17	CASSTGTVRALGVEQYF	TGTGCCAGCAGCACCGGGACAGTTCGAGCTCTTGGGGTCGAGCAGTACTTC
TRBV11-2	TRBJ2-7	.	few	14	CASSLGGGNYEQYF	TGTGCCAGCAGCTTGGGTGGGGGGAACTACGAGCAGTACTTC